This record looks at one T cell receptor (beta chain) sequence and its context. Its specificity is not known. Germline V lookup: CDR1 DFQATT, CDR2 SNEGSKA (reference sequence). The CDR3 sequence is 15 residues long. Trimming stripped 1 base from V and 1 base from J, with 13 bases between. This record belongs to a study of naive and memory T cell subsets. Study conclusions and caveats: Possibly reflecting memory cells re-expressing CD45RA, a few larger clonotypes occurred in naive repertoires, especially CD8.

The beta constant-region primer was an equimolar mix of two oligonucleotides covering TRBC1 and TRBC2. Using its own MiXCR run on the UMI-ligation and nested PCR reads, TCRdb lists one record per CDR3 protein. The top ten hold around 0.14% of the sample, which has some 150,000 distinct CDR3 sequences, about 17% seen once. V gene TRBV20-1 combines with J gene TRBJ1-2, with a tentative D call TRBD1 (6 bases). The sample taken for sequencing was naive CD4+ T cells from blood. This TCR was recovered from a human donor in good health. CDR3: CSARVLQGLNYGYTF. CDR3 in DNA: TGCAGTGCTAGAGTTTTACAGGGACTTAACTATGGCTACACCTTC.